This note documents a single T cell receptor (beta chain) sequence. The antigen remains unidentified. The sample belongs to a study of Graves' ophthalmopathy and Graves' hyperthyroidism. Whole-study results and caveats: The model's ophthalmopathy progression predictions had more than 55% sensitivity and over 72% specificity. Blood was where most expanded thyroid clonotypes above 0.001 frequency also turned up.

Amplification of the TCR beta CDR3 regions used RNA transcripts (as template). An opening RT-PCR round employed HTBI primers and preceded a second-round multiplex PCR. Each CDR3 protein gets one entry after TCRdb re-called the multiplex PCR reads with MiXCR. The sample records 360,000 or so distinct CDR3 sequences, 15% to 20% being singletons. Source material: peripheral blood. This sequence originates from a woman younger than 30 with Graves' ophthalmopathy.

The CDR3 spells CASSSIGLNTEAFF. DNA for the CDR3: TGCGCCAGCAGCTCAATAGGGTTGAACACTGAAGCTTTCTTT. This chain uses TRBV5-1 with TRBJ1-1; D call uncertain. The CDR3 length is 14 residues. Trimming pared 3 bases from V and 0 bases from J, leaving 9 bases between. In germline, CDR1 is SGHRS, CDR2 YFSETQ.